The rows below give T cell receptor beta chains drawn from one sample of a study of blood T cell repertoires in COVID-19. Method: immunoSEQ multiplex PCR; TCRdb's copy keeps in-frame clones and lacks some. The sample yields about 260,000 clones, 88% seen once. What was sequenced was PBMCs or T cells enriched from blood (not recorded which). These TCRs come from a woman in her thirties or forties with acute COVID-19. Each CDR3 is given with its conserved first and last residue. The D gene is left open where the match is weak. Expanded clones are given a class, and other clones once, few, many or no size at all.

NA,TRBJ1-2,NA,TRBV2,TGTGCCAGCAATCACAGGGTTTCTGGCTACACCTTC,CASNHRVSGYTF
NA,TRBJ1-1,NA,TRBV18,TGTGCCAGCTCGCAAAACAGGGTTCGGACTGAAGCTTTCTTT,CASSQNRVRTEAFF
NA,TRBJ1-5,NA,TRBV27,TGTGCCAGCAGTTTCAACATTTTGAGCAATCAGCCCCAGCATTTT,CASSFNILSNQPQHF
TRBD2,TRBJ2-7,NA,TRBV30,TGTGCCTGGAGTGTTTCTAGCGGGTCGTACGAGCAGTACTTC,CAWSVSSGSYEQYF
NA,TRBJ2-7,NA,TRBV5-5,TGTGCCAGCAGCTTGTCTTGGACAGAGTCCTACGAGCAGTACTTC,CASSLSWTESYEQYF
TRBD1,TRBJ1-6,NA,TRBV5-1,TGCGCCAGCAGCTCCGCCGTGACAGGGGAAGGTTCACCCCTCCACTTT,CASSSAVTGEGSPLHF
NA,TRBJ1-1,NA,TRBV7-6,TGTGCCAGCAGCTTAGTTGGGGGCATCATGAACACTGAAGCTTTCTTT,CASSLVGGIMNTEAFF
TRBD2,TRBJ2-1,once,TRBV19,TGTGCCAGAACGGAGGCGGGAGGGTCCCTAAATGAGCAGTTCTTC,CARTEAGGSLNEQFF
TRBD2,TRBJ2-1,NA,TRBV12-5,TGTGCTAGTGGTCCCCTAGCGGGAGAGGCCTACAATGAGCAGTTCTTC,CASGPLAGEAYNEQFF
TRBD2,TRBJ2-1,once,TRBV25-1,TGTGCCAGCAGTGAATTAGGGTTCGGGGGGTTGCAGTTCTTC,CASSELGFGGLQFF
NA,TRBJ1-6,NA,TRBV7-2,TGTGCCAGCAGCCTGGGGAGGGATTCACCCCTCCACTTT,CASSLGRDSPLHF
NA,TRBJ1-1,NA,TRBV7-6,TGTGCCAGCAGCTTAGGAGTCTCAGGGAACACTGAAGCTTTCTTT,CASSLGVSGNTEAFF
NA,TRBJ1-6,NA,TRBV11-2,TGTGCCAGCAGCTTGCAGAATTATAATTCACCCCTCCACTTT,CASSLQNYNSPLHF
NA,TRBJ2-1,NA,TRBV5-1,TGCGCCAGCAGTTTGTTTGGGGGAGGCCGGGAGAGTGAGCAGTTCTTC,CASSLFGGGRESEQFF
NA,TRBJ1-1,NA,TRBV5-1,TGCGCCAGCAGCTCGGACAGATCGAACACTGAAGCTTTCTTT,CASSSDRSNTEAFF
TRBD2,TRBJ2-1,NA,TRBV11-1,TGTGCCAGCAGCCGTATAGCGGGACCGTACAATGAGCAGTTCTTC,CASSRIAGPYNEQFF
NA,TRBJ1-1,NA,TRBV19,TGTGCCAGTGGAGAGGGGGAGAGAACTGAAGCTTTCTTT,CASGEGERTEAFF
NA,TRBJ2-1,NA,TRBV27,TGTGCCAGCAGTTTCCGAGGCGGGAACGGGCGGGAGCAGTTCTTC,CASSFRGGNGREQFF
NA,TRBJ2-3,NA,TRBV7-2,TGTGCCAGCAGCTTAGTGGGGGGGGACAGGTACACAGATACGCAGTATTTT,CASSLVGGDRYTDTQYF
NA,TRBJ2-3,once,TRBV9,TGTGCCAGCAGCGTAGCAGGGTGGACAGATACGCAGTATTTT,CASSVAGWTDTQYF
NA,TRBJ1-1,NA,TRBV5-1,TGCGCCAGCAGCTTGGTGCGGGATTTGAACACTGAAGCTTTCTTT,CASSLVRDLNTEAFF
NA,TRBJ2-7,NA,TRBV28,TGTGCCAGCCACCCGGGGAGCGGGCGCAGCGACGAGCAGTACTTC,CASHPGSGRSDEQYF
TRBD2,TRBJ2-1,NA,TRBV6-4,TGTGCCAGCAGTGACTCTACGGGGGGGGAGCAGTTCTTC,CASSDSTGGEQFF
NA,TRBJ1-2,NA,TRBV10-1,TGCGCCAGCAACCGACCGAACAGATACTATGGCTACACCTTC,CASNRPNRYYGYTF
TRBD1,TRBJ1-4,NA,TRBV7-9,TGTGCCAGCAGCTTAGCGGGGACAGGGGAGAGTGAAAAACTGTTTTTT,CASSLAGTGESEKLFF
TRBD2,TRBJ2-1,NA,TRBV7-8,TGTGCCAGCACTAAAGGGGCTAGCGGGATTGGTAATGAGCAGTTCTTC,CASTKGASGIGNEQFF
NA,TRBJ2-7,NA,TRBV2,TGTGCCAGCAGTGATCGAGACAGGGGCCGAGGGAGGGACGAGCAGTACTTC,CASSDRDRGRGRDEQYF
TRBD1,TRBJ2-1,NA,TRBV25-1,TGTGCCAGCAGAAGACAGGGGGCAGATGAGCAGTTCTTC,CASRRQGADEQFF
TRBD2,TRBJ2-5,NA,TRBV5-1,TGCGCCAGCAGCCTGTCCGGGACTAGTTATGAGACCCAGTACTTC,CASSLSGTSYETQYF